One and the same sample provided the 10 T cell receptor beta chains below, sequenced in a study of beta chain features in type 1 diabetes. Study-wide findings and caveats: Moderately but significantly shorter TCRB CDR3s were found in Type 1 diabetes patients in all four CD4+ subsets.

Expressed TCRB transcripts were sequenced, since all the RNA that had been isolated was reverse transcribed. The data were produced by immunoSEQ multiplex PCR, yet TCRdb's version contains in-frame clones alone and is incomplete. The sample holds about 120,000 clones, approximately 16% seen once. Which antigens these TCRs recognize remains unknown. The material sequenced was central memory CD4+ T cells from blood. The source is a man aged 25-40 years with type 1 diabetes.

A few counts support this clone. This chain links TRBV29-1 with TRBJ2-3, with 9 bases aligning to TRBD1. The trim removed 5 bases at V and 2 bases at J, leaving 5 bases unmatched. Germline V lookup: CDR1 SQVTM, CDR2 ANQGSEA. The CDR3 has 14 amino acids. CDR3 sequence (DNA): TGCAGCGTTTTAGGGACAGGGACCACAGATACGCAGTATTTT. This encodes CSVLGTGTTDTQYF.

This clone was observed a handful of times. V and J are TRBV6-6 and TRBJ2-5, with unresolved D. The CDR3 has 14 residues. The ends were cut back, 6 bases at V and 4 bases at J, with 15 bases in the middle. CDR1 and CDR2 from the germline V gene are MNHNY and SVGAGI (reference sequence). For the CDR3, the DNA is TGTGCCAGCAGCACTACTATGCTCGGAGAGACCCAGTACTTC. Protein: CASSTTMLGETQYF.

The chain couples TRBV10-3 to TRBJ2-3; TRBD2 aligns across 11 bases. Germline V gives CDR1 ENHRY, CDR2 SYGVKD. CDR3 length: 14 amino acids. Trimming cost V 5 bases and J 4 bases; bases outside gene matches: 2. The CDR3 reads CAISTSGGSDTQYF. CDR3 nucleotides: TGTGCCATCAGTACTAGCGGGGGATCAGATACGCAGTATTTT.

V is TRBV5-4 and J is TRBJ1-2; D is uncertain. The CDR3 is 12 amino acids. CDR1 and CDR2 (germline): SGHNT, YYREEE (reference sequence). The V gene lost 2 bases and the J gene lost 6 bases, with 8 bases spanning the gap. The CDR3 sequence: CASSFPYNGYTF. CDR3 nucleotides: TGTGCCAGCAGCTTTCCCTATAATGGCTACACCTTC.

DNA for the CDR3: TGTGCCAGCAGCTTAGGCAGGGGGCCCTACGAGCAGTACTTC. Translation: CASSLGRGPYEQYF. The chain has TRBV7-9 and TRBJ2-7; 8 nucleotides align to TRBD1. V shed 1 base, J shed 2 bases, and the junction held 1 base outside the gene matches. The CDR3 totals 14 residues. Germline loops: CDR1 SEHNR, CDR2 FQNEAQ (reference sequence).

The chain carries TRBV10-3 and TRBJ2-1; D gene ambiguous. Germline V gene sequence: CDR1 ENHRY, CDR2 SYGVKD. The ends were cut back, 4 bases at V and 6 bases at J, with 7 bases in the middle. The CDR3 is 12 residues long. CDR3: CAISVEGNEQFF. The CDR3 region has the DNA TGTGCCATCAGTGTTGAAGGCAATGAGCAGTTCTTC.

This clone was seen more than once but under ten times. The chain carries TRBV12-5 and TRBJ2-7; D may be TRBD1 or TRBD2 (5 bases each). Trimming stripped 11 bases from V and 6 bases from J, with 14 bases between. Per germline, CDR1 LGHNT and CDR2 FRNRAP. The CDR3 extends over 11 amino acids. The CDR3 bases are TGTGCTTCCCGAGGGGTTTTCGAGCAGTACTTC. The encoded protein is CASRGVFEQYF. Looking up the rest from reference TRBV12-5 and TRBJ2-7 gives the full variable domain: DARVTQTPRHKVTEMGQEVTMRCQPILGHNTVFWYRQTMMQGLELLAYFRNRAPLDDSGMPKDRFSAEMPDATLATLKIQPSEPRDSAVYFCASRGVFEQYFGPGTRLTVT.

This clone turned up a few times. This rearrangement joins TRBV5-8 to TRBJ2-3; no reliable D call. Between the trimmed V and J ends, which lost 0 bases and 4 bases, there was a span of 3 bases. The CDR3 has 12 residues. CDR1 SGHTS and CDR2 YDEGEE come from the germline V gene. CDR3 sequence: CASSLDPDTQYF. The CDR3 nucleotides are TGTGCCAGCAGCTTGGACCCAGATACGCAGTATTTT.

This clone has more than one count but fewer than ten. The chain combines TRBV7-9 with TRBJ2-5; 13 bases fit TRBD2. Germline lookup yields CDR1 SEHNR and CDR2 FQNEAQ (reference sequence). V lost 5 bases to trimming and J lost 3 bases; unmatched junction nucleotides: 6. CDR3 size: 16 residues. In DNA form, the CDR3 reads TGTGCCAGCAGCCCGGGACTAGCGGGGTCGAAAGAGACCCAGTACTTC. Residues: CASSPGLAGSKETQYF.

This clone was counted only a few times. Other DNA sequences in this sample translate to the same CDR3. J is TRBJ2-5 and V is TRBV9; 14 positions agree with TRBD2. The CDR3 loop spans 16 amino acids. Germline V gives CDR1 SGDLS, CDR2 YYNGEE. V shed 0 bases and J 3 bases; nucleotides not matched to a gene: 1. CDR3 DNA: TGTGCCAGCAGCGTAGGGGGACTAGCGGGGGAAGAGACCCAGTACTTC. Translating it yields CASSVGGLAGEETQYF.